The following is a T cell receptor (beta chain) sequence with its context. These data belong to a study of OX40 agonist ivuxolimab in advanced cancers. Profiled with immunoSEQ multiplex PCR; TCRdb holds only in-frame clones, not every one. Among fewer than 120,000 clones listed, roughly nine tenths were seen once. With 0 bases clipped from V and 5 bases from J, the junction kept 12 bases outside the gene matches. CDR1 and CDR2 from the germline V gene are LNHNV and YYDKDF (reference sequence). This CDR3 is 19 amino acids long. The sequence was obtained from an adult with an advanced solid tumor such as melanoma, head and neck, liver or kidney cancer. The J gene is TRBJ1-5, the V gene TRBV15, with 11 bases identical to TRBD1. The sequencing used CD4+ or CD8+ T cells sorted from blood, collected in a trial of the OX40 agonist ivuxolimab. The CDR3 DNA reads TGTGCCACCAGCAGAGATGGGAATTCCGGGACAGGGGGGGATCAGCCCCAGCATTTT. Translating it yields CATSRDGNSGTGGDQPQHF.